This passage covers 28 T cell receptor beta chains from one sample sequenced in a study of T cell changes during pregnancy in multiple sclerosis. The assay was immunoSEQ multiplex PCR, and TCRdb's table has in-frame clones only and misses some. The table shows fewer than 90,000 clones, with around 94% occurring only once. Sequencing used peripheral blood, obtained after pregnancy. These TCRs come from a female donor in good health, enrolled as a control in a pregnancy study.

A note on this clone: At the DNA level, this CDR3 is encoded by other sequences in the same sample as well. This sequence joins TRBV9 and TRBJ2-3; 10 nucleotides match TRBD2. This CDR3 spans 15 amino acids. Germline trimming cut 3 bases from V and 0 bases from J; bases unmatched to any gene: 1. Germline-derived CDR1 and CDR2 are SGDLS and YYNGEE. CDR3 in DNA: TGTGCCAGCAGCGCGACTAGCGGGAGCACAGATACGCAGTATTTT. Its translation is CASSATSGSTDTQYF.

This chain links TRBV7-9 with TRBJ2-5, with TRBD1 matching 7 bases. J lost 2 bases, V lost 2 bases, and 5 bases had no gene match. The CDR3 sequence is 15 residues long. CDR1 SEHNR and CDR2 FQNEAQ come from the germline V gene (reference sequence). In DNA form, the CDR3 reads TGTGCCAGCAGCTTATGGTTGGGACAGCAAGAGACCCAGTACTTC. It encodes CASSLWLGQQETQYF.

The chain joins TRBV5-1 to TRBJ2-5; TRBD2 aligns across 13 bases. Per the germline V gene, CDR1 is SGHRS and CDR2 is YFSETQ. V gave up 4 bases and J gave up 5 bases; unmatched junction bases: 5. The CDR3 loop spans 15 amino acids. Written as DNA, the CDR3 is TGCGCCAGCAGCCACGGACTAGCGGGAGCGGAGACCCAGTACTTC. Amino acids: CASSHGLAGAETQYF. Full variable domain (rest looked up from reference TRBV5-1 and TRBJ2-5): KAGVTQTPRYLIKTRGQQVTLSCSPISGHRSVSWYQQTPGQGLQFLFEYFSETQRNKGNFPGRFSGRQFSNSRSEMNVSTLELGDSALYLCASSHGLAGAETQYFGPGTRLLVL.

V and J are TRBV5-1 and TRBJ2-5; a weak D match, TRBD1 (7 bases). V was trimmed by 4 bases and J by 4 bases, leaving 17 bases between them. The germline gives CDR1 SGHRS, CDR2 YFSETQ. CDR3 length: 15 amino acids. This CDR3 reads CASSRSPQGGETQYF. Here the CDR3 DNA reads TGCGCCAGCAGCCGCTCCCCGCAGGGGGGAGAGACCCAGTACTTC.

The chain has TRBV2 and TRBJ2-5; tentatively, D is TRBD2 (6 bases). The V gene's germline CDR1 is SNHLY and CDR2 FYNNEI. V was cut by 6 bases and J by 5 bases, with 13 bases left in between. CDR3 length: 13 amino acids. The CDR3 region is CASRGGAGETQYF. The CDR3 bases are TGTGCCAGCAGGGGGGGAGCCGGGGAGACCCAGTACTTC.

V and J are TRBV5-5 and TRBJ1-4; 11 nucleotides line up with TRBD1. This CDR3 has 15 residues. The germline CDR1 and CDR2 sequences are SGHKS and YYEKEE (reference sequence). The trim removed 1 base at V and 7 bases at J, leaving 3 bases unmatched. CDR3 nucleotides: TGTGCCAGCAGCTTGTATGGGACAGGGGGTGAAAAACTGTTTTTT. Protein: CASSLYGTGGEKLFF.

The chain uses TRBV7-2 and TRBJ2-2; 8 bases agree with TRBD2. With V trimmed by 3 bases and J by 7 bases, 7 bases remained unmatched. Germline V CDR1 and CDR2: SGHTA, FQGNSA. The CDR3 contains 15 residues. DNA of the CDR3: TGTGCCAGCAGCTTCGCGGGGGGTCGTGACGGGGAGCTGTTTTTT. Its translation: CASSFAGGRDGELFF.

This chain links TRBV5-1 with TRBJ2-3, with D possibly matching TRBD2 (6 bases). Germline CDR1 reads SGHRS; CDR2 reads YFSETQ. V was cut by 7 bases and J by 1 base, with 22 bases left in between. The CDR3 runs to 17 residues. The CDR3 loop is CASRRRDPRLGTDTQYF. In DNA, the CDR3 is TGCGCCAGCCGAAGGCGGGACCCACGATTGGGCACAGATACGCAGTATTTT.

V is TRBV9 and J is TRBJ2-1; 9 bases align to TRBD2. Germline values: CDR1 SGDLS, CDR2 YYNGEE. The CDR3 runs to 14 residues. The junction had 6 bases not matched to a gene; V was cut back by 3 bases and J by 8 bases. The CDR3 coding sequence is TGTGCCAGCAGCGGCGGGAGGGCCGGGGATGAGCAGTTCTTC. This translates into CASSGGRAGDEQFF.

The chain couples TRBV5-1 to TRBJ1-1; TRBD1 might be the D (6 bases). Germline V CDR1 and CDR2: SGHRS, YFSETQ. V shed 0 bases and J shed 8 bases, with 11 bases lying between them. The CDR3 is made up of 13 amino acids. The CDR3 sequence is CASSLASQGEAFF. CDR3 DNA sequence: TGCGCCAGCAGCTTGGCAAGTCAGGGGGAAGCTTTCTTT.

This chain joins TRBV28 and TRBJ1-3; D not certain. Trimming took 5 bases from V and 4 from J, leaving 6 bases between them. Germline V CDR1 and CDR2: MDHEN, SYDVKM. The CDR3 is 12 residues long. The CDR3 is CASSPPGNTIYF. Here the CDR3 DNA reads TGTGCCAGCAGTCCTCCGGGAAACACCATATATTTT.

The chain is built from TRBV15 and TRBJ2-7; 12 bases are a match to TRBD2. The germline V gene encodes CDR1 LNHNV and CDR2 YYDKDF (reference sequence). The V gene end was trimmed by 4 bases and the J gene end by 4 bases; junction bases not matched to a gene: 5. This CDR3 comprises 15 residues. The CDR3 coding sequence is TGTGCCACCAGCAAACCGACTAGCGGGAGATACGAGCAGTACTTC. Translating gives CATSKPTSGRYEQYF. The full variable domain, its missing parts supplied by reference TRBV15 and TRBJ2-7, is DAMVIQNPRYQVTQFGKPVTLSCSQTLNHNVMYWYQQKSSQAPKLLFHYYDKDFNNEADTPDNFQSRRPNTSFCFLDIRSPGLGDTAMYLCATSKPTSGRYEQYFGPGTRLTVT.

The chain recombines TRBV18 with TRBJ2-2, with 10 bases lining up with TRBD2. The CDR3 covers 18 residues. Germline CDR1 reads KGHSH; CDR2 reads LQKENI. V lost 3 bases and J lost 0; bases outside the gene matches: 7. CDR3 DNA: TGTGCCAGCTCACCCAGGACTAGCGGTAACGCGAACACCGGGGAGCTGTTTTTT. This encodes CASSPRTSGNANTGELFF.

The gene calls are TRBV6-5 and TRBJ1-6; the D is unclear. V dropped 8 bases and J dropped 8 bases, with 13 bases sitting between them. The germline CDR1 and CDR2 sequences are MNHEY and SVGAGI. The CDR3 runs 13 residues. The CDR3 region has the DNA TGTGCCAGCTGGAGTAGTATCGATTCACCCCTCCACTTT. Translating it yields CASWSSIDSPLHF.

Concerning this clone itself: The germline gene is not matched at one end of the junction; a read error may be the cause. The rearrangement uses TRBV25-1 and TRBJ2-7; tentatively, D is TRBD1 (6 bases). The germline V gene encodes CDR1 MGHDK and CDR2 SYGVNS. CDR3 length: 15 amino acids. CDR3: CAISDVEGQHYEQYF. The CDR3 DNA is TGTGCCATCAGTGATGTTGAAGGACAGCACTACGAGCAGTACTTC.

This clone was picked up a small number of times. The CDR3 DNA reads TGTGCCAGCAGCTTGAATGGGGGAGGGAACACCGGGGAGCTGTTTTTT. Protein sequence: CASSLNGGGNTGELFF. The J gene is TRBJ2-2, the V gene TRBV7-6; tentative D call: TRBD2 (6 bases). CDR1 and CDR2 (germline): SGHVS, FNYEAQ. Trimming removed 3 bases from V and 1 base from J, with 12 bases in between. The length of the CDR3 is 16 residues. The full variable domain, completed using reference TRBV7-6 and TRBJ2-2, is GAGVSQSPRYKVTKRGQDVALRCDPISGHVSLYWYRQALGQGPEFLTYFNYEAQQDKSGLPNDRFSAERPEGSISTLTIQRTEQRDSAMYRCASSLNGGGNTGELFFGEGSRLTVL.

The CDR3 is CASSPGDTYNEQFF. Written as DNA, the CDR3 is TGTGCCAGCAGCCCCGGGGACACCTACAATGAGCAGTTCTTC. The chain joins TRBV9 to TRBJ2-1; D possibly corresponds to TRBD1 (6 bases). The germline V gene encodes CDR1 SGDLS and CDR2 YYNGEE. The CDR3 is 14 amino acids. Between the trimmed V and J ends, which lost 4 bases and 2 bases, there was a span of 10 bases.

V is TRBV14 and J is TRBJ2-5, with D unclear. V was cut by 2 bases and J by 4 bases, with 5 bases left in between. The CDR3 covers 12 residues. Germline CDR1 SGHDN, CDR2 FVKESK. The CDR3 sequence: CASSQNRETQYF. DNA for the CDR3: TGTGCCAGCAGCCAAAATAGAGAGACCCAGTACTTC.

This clone was observed once. The CDR3 nucleotides are TGCGCCAGCAGCTTGGCCGCGGGACAGAACTATGGCTACACCTTC. This sequence encodes CASSLAAGQNYGYTF. This chain uses TRBV5-1 with TRBJ1-2, with 7 bases matching TRBD1. Germline V gene lookup returns CDR1 SGHRS and CDR2 YFSETQ. Losses at the gene ends were 0 bases for V and 2 bases for J; bases not matched to a gene: 4. The CDR3 consists of 15 residues. The whole variable domain, remainder taken from reference TRBV5-1 and TRBJ1-2, is KAGVTQTPRYLIKTRGQQVTLSCSPISGHRSVSWYQQTPGQGLQFLFEYFSETQRNKGNFPGRFSGRQFSNSRSEMNVSTLELGDSALYLCASSLAAGQNYGYTFGSGTRLTVV.

V and J are TRBV28 and TRBJ2-7; 8 bases are a match to TRBD2. The CDR3 has 15 amino acids. Germline V gene data show CDR1 as MDHEN and CDR2 as SYDVKM. J lost 2 bases, V lost 2 bases, and 5 bases had no gene match. CDR3 sequence: CASSLHGRATYEQYF. For the CDR3, the DNA is TGTGCCAGCAGTTTACACGGGAGGGCCACCTACGAGCAGTACTTC.

The gene calls are TRBV19 and TRBJ1-2, with 9 positions matching TRBD1. The CDR3 has 14 amino acids. In germline, CDR1 is LNHDA, CDR2 SQIVND (reference sequence). Trimming cost V 6 bases and J 4 bases; bases outside gene matches: 6. CDR3 DNA sequence: TGTGCCAGTAGCCGAGGACAGGGGAGCTATGGCTACACCTTC. This translates into CASSRGQGSYGYTF.

The chain couples TRBV28 to TRBJ2-6; D not resolved. This CDR3 is 17 amino acids long. Per germline, CDR1 MDHEN and CDR2 SYDVKM. V lost 1 base and J 2 bases, leaving 12 bases between the germline ends. In nucleotides, the CDR3 is TGTGCCAGCAGTTTATTTAGGTTGCTAGCTGGGGCCAACGTCCTGACTTTC. This codes for CASSLFRLLAGANVLTF. Variable domain in full (rest from reference TRBV28 and TRBJ2-6): DVKVTQSSRYLVKRTGEKVFLECVQDMDHENMFWYRQDPGLGLRLIYFSYDVKMKEKGDIPEGYSVSREKKERFSLILESASTNQTSMYLCASSLFRLLAGANVLTFGAGSRLTVL.

This chain's CDR3 is CASSLPTGGGETQYF. CDR3 bases: TGCGCCAGCAGCTTGCCCACAGGGGGCGGGGAGACCCAGTACTTC. The chain uses TRBV5-1 and TRBJ2-5, with 9 nucleotides matching TRBD1. This CDR3 has 15 amino acids. From germline, CDR1 is SGHRS and CDR2 YFSETQ. Germline trimming cut 1 base from V and 5 bases from J; bases unmatched to any gene: 6.

The chain links TRBV5-1 to TRBJ2-1; 9 nucleotides agree with TRBD2. This CDR3 is built from 16 residues. With 4 bases clipped from V and 3 bases from J, the junction kept 8 bases outside the gene matches. Looked up from germline, CDR1 is SGHRS and CDR2 is YFSETQ. CDR3 DNA: TGCGCCAGCAGCCCCGCGGGGGGGTTGGACTACAATGAGCAGTTCTTC. It translates to CASSPAGGLDYNEQFF.

This clone is a singleton in its sample. This chain links TRBV10-2 with TRBJ2-2, with 10 bases lining up with TRBD1. CDR1 is WSHSY, CDR2 SAAADI, per germline. V lost 6 bases and J lost 4; bases outside the gene matches: 5. This CDR3 is 15 amino acids long. In DNA form, the CDR3 reads TGCGCCAGCAGGGCCGGGACAGGGGTCACCGGGGAGCTGTTTTTT. Amino acids: CASRAGTGVTGELFF.

The J gene is TRBJ2-5, the V gene TRBV29-1; 14 nucleotides agree with TRBD2. The CDR3 spans 14 residues. In germline, CDR1 is SQVTM, CDR2 ANQGSEA. Germline trimming cut 6 bases from V and 5 bases from J; bases unmatched to any gene: 5. Here the CDR3 reads CSVRLAGGPETQYF. The CDR3 bases are TGCAGCGTAAGACTAGCGGGAGGGCCGGAGACCCAGTACTTC. The entire variable domain, with the rest obtained from reference TRBV29-1 and TRBJ2-5, is as follows: SAVISQKPSRDICQRGTSLTIQCQVDSQVTMMFWYRQQPGQSLTLIATANQGSEATYESGFVIDKFPISRPNLTFSTLTVSNMSPEDSSIYLCSVRLAGGPETQYFGPGTRLLVL.

V gene TRBV28 combines with J gene TRBJ2-7; TRBD2 aligns across 12 bases. V gave up 5 bases and J gave up 6 bases; unmatched junction bases: 2. Germline V gene lookup returns CDR1 MDHEN and CDR2 SYDVKM. The CDR3 loop spans 13 amino acids. The DNA of the CDR3 is TGTGCCAGCAGTGGACTAGCGGGAACCGAGCAGTACTTC. This translates into CASSGLAGTEQYF.

The chain carries TRBV28 and TRBJ2-7; 10 nucleotides match TRBD2. Germline V gene lookup returns CDR1 MDHEN and CDR2 SYDVKM. This CDR3 is built from 15 residues. Trimming cost V 2 bases and J 3 bases; bases outside gene matches: 4. CDR3 DNA: TGTGCCAGCAGTTTAGGGACTAGCGTATACTACGAGCAGTACTTC. Protein: CASSLGTSVYYEQYF.